A single sample gave rise to the 7 T cell receptor beta chains below, sequenced in a study of blood T cells in healthy people across ages. Alongside a J-beta primer mix, a sample-barcoded 5' primer served in a second PCR lasting about 6 to 12 cycles. TCRdb called the 5' RACE reads again in MiXCR, with one record for every CDR3 protein. The table includes about 940,000 distinct CDR3 sequences, 40% to 60% detected once. The sample comprised blood. The receptors come from a man aged 30-40 years in good health.

About this clonotype itself: The CDR3 does not close with the conserved phenylalanine or tryptophan, likely indicating a read error. The chain combines TRBV10-3 with TRBJ2-5; D is possibly TRBD1 (5 bases). Germline CDR1 and CDR2: ENHRY and SYGVKD. The CDR3 loop spans 15 amino acids. V was pared by 0 bases and J by 2 bases, with 10 bases between. CDR3 sequence (DNA): TGTGCCATCAGTGAGTCTGGGGCGATGCAAGAGACCCAGTACTCC. It translates to CAISESGAMQETQYS.

In this sample, this clonotype turned up a few times. A much larger clone differs by one base, so this may be a read error. The CDR3 sequence is CASSYSSGYNEQYF. The CDR3 nucleotides are TGTGCCAGCAGTTATTCTAGCGGCTACAATGAGCAGTACTTC. V and J are TRBV6-6 and TRBJ2-1; TRBD2 matches at 7 bases. The DNA end favors TRBJ2-7, so the J call may be wrong. Germline CDR1 MNHNY, CDR2 SVGAGI (reference sequence). The CDR3 length is 14 residues.

Here the CDR3 reads CSASQGAAYEQYF. CDR3 in DNA: TGCAGTGCTAGCCAGGGAGCTGCCTACGAGCAGTACTTC. This sequence joins TRBV20-1 and TRBJ2-7; D may be TRBD1 or TRBD2 (5 bases each). Trimming pared 3 bases from V and 2 bases from J, leaving 11 bases between. This CDR3 is 13 amino acids long. Germline values: CDR1 DFQATT, CDR2 SNEGSKA (reference sequence).

This clonotype was seen a handful of times. This chain connects TRBV9 to TRBJ2-1; 7 bases line up with TRBD1. The junction had 13 bases not matched to a gene; V was cut back by 8 bases and J by 5 bases. The CDR3 has 15 amino acids. The V gene's germline CDR1 is SGDLS and CDR2 YYNGEE. Written as DNA, the CDR3 is TGTGCCAGTAACCCACCGGGACAGCAAAACAATGAGCAGTTCTTC. Protein product: CASNPPGQQNNEQFF.

This clonotype has just a few counts. J is TRBJ2-7 and V is TRBV12-3 or TRBV12-4; 7 nucleotides match TRBD2. J was trimmed by 3 bases and V by 6 bases; bases with no gene match: 17. The CDR3 contains 17 residues. The CDR3 DNA reads as TGTGCCAGCAGCCAGTTTTCCGGTGGGACTACAGACTACGAGCAGTACTTC. Encoded protein: CASSQFSGGTTDYEQYF.

This clonotype was seen more than once but under ten times. The chain is built from TRBV20-1 and TRBJ2-3; D gene unclear. The CDR3 contains 15 residues. Looked up from germline, CDR1 is DFQATT and CDR2 is SNEGSKA (reference sequence). Trimming pared 2 bases from V and 3 bases from J, leaving 15 bases between. The CDR3 loop is CSARQYLQGTDTQYF. DNA for the CDR3: TGCAGTGCTAGACAATACCTCCAAGGGACAGATACGCAGTATTTT.

This clonotype is a singleton in its sample. This rearrangement joins TRBV30 to TRBJ1-6; no reliable D call. The germline V gene encodes CDR1 GTSNPN and CDR2 SVGIG (reference sequence). There are 13 residues in the CDR3. V lost 7 bases and J lost 4, with 11 bases in between. The CDR3 is CAYSTEYNSPLHF. CDR3 nucleotide sequence: TGTGCCTACAGTACAGAGTATAATTCACCCCTCCACTTT.